The rows below give T cell receptor beta chains drawn from one sample of a study of beta chain features in type 1 diabetes. Produced via immunoSEQ multiplex PCR; TCRdb's table is partial and in-frame only. The repertoire holds roughly 340,000 clones, with 10% to 15% as singletons. The source material was naive CD4+ T cells from blood. These receptors were taken from a woman aged 18-35 years with type 1 diabetes. CDR3s include the opening cysteine and the closing phenylalanine or tryptophan. A D gene is named only where the DNA matches it firmly. Size is omitted from some rows. Given values are once, few, many or a class for expanded clones.

j_gene | d_gene | abundance | v_gene | CDR3nt | CDR3aa
TRBJ1-1 | NA | few | TRBV29-1 | TGCAGCGTTGCCCCTCGACTGCTCATGAACACTGAAGCTTTCTTT | CSVAPRLLMNTEAFF
TRBJ2-3 | NA | few | TRBV4-3 | TGCGCCAGCAGCCAAGTCGTAGAGGCTCGGGATACGCAGTATTTT | CASSQVVEARDTQYF
TRBJ1-5 | NA | NA | TRBV7-7 | TGTGCTAGCAGCTTAGCGAGGGATCAGCCCCAGCATTTT | CASSLARDQPQHF
TRBJ1-5 | TRBD1 | NA | TRBV19 | TGTGCCAGTACCCCGGGGACAGTCACTCTGGCCAATCAGCCCCAGCATTTT | CASTPGTVTLANQPQHF
TRBJ1-4 | NA | NA | TRBV2 | TGTGCCAGCAGTGAACCGAATGAAAAACTGTTTTTT | CASSEPNEKLFF
TRBJ2-5 | NA | few | TRBV7-2 | TGTGCCAGCAGCACTGCCAGGGGGGCCCGGGGGACCCAGTACTTC | CASSTARGARGTQYF
TRBJ2-1 | TRBD2 | NA | TRBV5-6 | TGTGCCAGCAGCCCGACTAGCACACTCTTCAATGAGCAGTTCTTC | CASSPTSTLFNEQFF
TRBJ2-5 | NA | few | TRBV11-2 | TGTGCCAGCAGCTTGGGACTCCCGGAGACCCAGTACTTC | CASSLGLPETQYF
TRBJ2-1 | TRBD2 | NA | TRBV4-3 | TGCGCCAGCAGCCAAGAAAAGCGGGGGTCCTACAATGAGCAGTTCTTC | CASSQEKRGSYNEQFF
TRBJ2-5 | NA | NA | TRBV9 | TGTGCCAGCAGCGTAACCCCCTCCCTCACCAGGGAGACCCAGTACTTC | CASSVTPSLTRETQYF
TRBJ1-5 | TRBD1 | few | TRBV9 | TGTGCCAGCAGCGGCGGGACAGGGGGCTTTGAGCCCCAGCATTTT | CASSGGTGGFEPQHF
TRBJ2-2 | TRBD2 | NA | TRBV30 | TGTGCCTGGAGTGCCCTAGCGGCCCCGGGGGAGCTGTTTTTT | CAWSALAAPGELFF
TRBJ2-7 | TRBD2 | NA | TRBV15 | TGTGCCACCAGCAGAGGGGCTAGCGGGGTATCGTACTTC | CATSRGASGVSYF
TRBJ2-1 | NA | few | TRBV7-3 | TGTGCCAGCAGCTTACCCGGGGCCTACAATGAGCAGTTCTTC | CASSLPGAYNEQFF
TRBJ1-1 | NA | NA | TRBV7-9 | TGTGCCAGCAGCTTCGGGGACACTGAAGCTTTCTTT | CASSFGDTEAFF
TRBJ2-7 | TRBD2 | NA | TRBV4-1 | TGCGCCAGCAGCCTCTACCCGGGACTAGTTGGAGACTACGAGCAGTACTTC | CASSLYPGLVGDYEQYF
TRBJ2-7 | NA | NA | TRBV28 | TGTGCCAGCAGTTTTAGCACGCGGGCAGGGAAAGGGGGCGAGCAGTACTTC | CASSFSTRAGKGGEQYF
TRBJ2-3 | TRBD2 | few | TRBV19 | TGTGCCAGTAGTATGTGGAGCGGGGGAAGCACAGATACGCAGTATTTT | CASSMWSGGSTDTQYF
TRBJ2-7 | TRBD2 | few | TRBV9 | TGTGCCAGCAGCGTAACGGGAGGAGCCTACGAGCAGTACTTC | CASSVTGGAYEQYF
TRBJ2-1 | TRBD1 | NA | TRBV4-1 | TGCGCCAGCAGCCTGACGACAGGGGTTAGACACAACGACAATGAGCAGTTCTTC | CASSLTTGVRHNDNEQFF
TRBJ2-3 | NA | few | TRBV30 | TGTGCCTGGAGTCGGCACCGGGGGGATACGCAGTATTTT | CAWSRHRGDTQYF
TRBJ1-5 | NA | few | TRBV29-1 | TGCAGCGCTCGGAGAGACGTCAGGCCCCAGCATTTT | CSARRDVRPQHF
TRBJ1-2 | NA | few | TRBV5-1 | TGCGCCAGCAGCTTGGGCGTGCCTAACTATGGCTACACCTTC | CASSLGVPNYGYTF
TRBJ1-5 | NA | NA | TRBV9 | TGTGCCAGCAGCGTAGGGCAGTTTAATCAGCCCCAGCATTTT | CASSVGQFNQPQHF
TRBJ1-5 | TRBD1 | few | TRBV12-5 | TGTGCTAGTGGCTCAGGGGGTCAGCCCCAGCATTTT | CASGSGGQPQHF
TRBJ1-2 | NA | NA | TRBV7-9 | TGTGCCAGCAGCTTATGGCAGGGCACTAACTATGGCTACACCTTC | CASSLWQGTNYGYTF
TRBJ1-1 | TRBD1 | NA | TRBV7-2 | TGTGCCAGCAGCCCGGGGACAGGGGTTTCCACTGAAGCTTTCTTT | CASSPGTGVSTEAFF
TRBJ2-5 | NA | NA | TRBV7-2 | TGTGCCAGCAGCCTCACGCCGAGAGGGAACGAGGAGACCCAGTACTTC | CASSLTPRGNEETQYF
TRBJ1-5 | NA | NA | TRBV4-3 | TGCGCCAGCAGCCAAGATGCCGGGCAGCCCCAGCATTTT | CASSQDAGQPQHF
TRBJ1-4 | TRBD1 | NA | TRBV6-5 | TGTGCCAGCAGTTCCGGGACAGTTGCAACTAATGAAAAACTGTTTTTT | CASSSGTVATNEKLFF
TRBJ1-1 | TRBD1 | NA | TRBV4-2 | TGTGCCAGCAGCCGCGCCGGGACAGACGGGACTGAAGCTTTCTTT | CASSRAGTDGTEAFF
TRBJ1-1 | NA | few | TRBV25-1 | TGTGCCAGCAGAAGTGGCCCCGAAGCTTTCTTT | CASRSGPEAFF
TRBJ1-2 | NA | NA | TRBV29-1 | TGCAGCGTTGATTTCGGTGCCTATGGCTACACCTTC | CSVDFGAYGYTF
TRBJ2-1 | TRBD2 | few | TRBV28 | TGTGCCAGCAGTACGACAAGCGGGAGGTACTTCTTC | CASSTTSGRYFF
TRBJ2-7 | NA | NA | TRBV4-3 | TGCGCCAGCAGCCAAGACCAGAAATACGAGCAGTACTTC | CASSQDQKYEQYF
TRBJ1-6 | TRBD1 | few | TRBV5-4 | TGTGCCAGCAGCCCGCAGGGACAGAAGGCTTATTCACCCCTCCACTTT | CASSPQGQKAYSPLHF
TRBJ2-2 | NA | NA | TRBV9 | TGTGCCAGCAGCGTAGCGCCGAGTAGTACCGGGGAGCTGTTTTTT | CASSVAPSSTGELFF
TRBJ2-1 | TRBD2 | NA | TRBV9 | TGTGCCAGCAGCGTAGAGGGAGGGCGGTTGAATGAGCAGTTCTTC | CASSVEGGRLNEQFF
TRBJ2-5 | TRBD2 | NA | TRBV29-1 | TGCAGCGCCCCGGGGGGGGCCCTACAAGAGACCCAGTACTTC | CSAPGGALQETQYF
TRBJ1-1 | NA | NA | TRBV18 | TGTGCCAGCTCACCATCAGAGGGCACTGAAGCTTTCTTT | CASSPSEGTEAFF
TRBJ2-6 | NA | few | TRBV4-3 | TGCGCCAGCAGCCTGAGCTCTGGGGCCAACGTCCTGACTTTC | CASSLSSGANVLTF
TRBJ2-3 | NA | NA | TRBV7-3 | TGTGCCAGCAGCTTAAGGCAGAGCACAGATACGCAGTATTTT | CASSLRQSTDTQYF
TRBJ2-4 | NA | NA | TRBV5-1 | TGCGCCAGCAGCTTGGGACAGGTTGAAAACATTCAGTACTTC | CASSLGQVENIQYF
TRBJ1-1 | NA | NA | TRBV18 | TGTGCCAGCTCACCCAACGCCCTACCTGGTTCTGAAGCTTTCTTT | CASSPNALPGSEAFF
TRBJ2-1 | TRBD1 | NA | TRBV2 | TGTGCCAGCAGAACGGGCACAGGGGGGTACAATGAGCAGTTCTTC | CASRTGTGGYNEQFF
TRBJ2-7 | TRBD2 | NA | TRBV28 | TGTGCCAGCAGGTCCCCCGGGTCTAGCGGGATGTACGAGCAGTACTTC | CASRSPGSSGMYEQYF
TRBJ1-2 | TRBD1 | NA | TRBV28 | TGTGCCAGCAGTCCCCGGGACAGGGGGCAGGTGTACGGCTACACCTTC | CASSPRDRGQVYGYTF
TRBJ1-1 | NA | NA | TRBV7-2 | TGTGCCAGCAGCTTAGTTGTCCTGGGGGCCACTGAAGCTTTCTTT | CASSLVVLGATEAFF
TRBJ2-3 | NA | NA | TRBV7-2 | TGTGCCAGCAGCTTCGTAACAGGGAGCACAGATACGCAGTATTTT | CASSFVTGSTDTQYF
TRBJ2-1 | NA | few | TRBV5-1 | TGCGCCAGCAGCTTCTCACAGAGTTCAAGGGAGCAGTTCTTC | CASSFSQSSREQFF
TRBJ2-5 | NA | few | TRBV5-4 | TGTGCCAGCAGCCCCTCCTCGCGACAGCAAGAGACCCAGTACTTC | CASSPSSRQQETQYF
TRBJ1-1 | NA | few | TRBV9 | TGTGCCAGCAGCATCCGACGGGCGGGAGAAGCTTTCTTT | CASSIRRAGEAFF
TRBJ2-1 | TRBD2 | few | TRBV27 | TGTGCCAGCGGGGGACTAGCGGGCTTTGAGTTCTTC | CASGGLAGFEFF
TRBJ2-3 | TRBD1 | few | TRBV9 | TGTGCCAGCAGCGTAGGGGGACAGTTCATGGCTAGCACAGATACGCAGTATTTT | CASSVGGQFMASTDTQYF
TRBJ1-5 | NA | few | TRBV30 | TGTGCCTGGAGTGTACTCGGCGGGGCATCGCCCCAGCATTTT | CAWSVLGGASPQHF